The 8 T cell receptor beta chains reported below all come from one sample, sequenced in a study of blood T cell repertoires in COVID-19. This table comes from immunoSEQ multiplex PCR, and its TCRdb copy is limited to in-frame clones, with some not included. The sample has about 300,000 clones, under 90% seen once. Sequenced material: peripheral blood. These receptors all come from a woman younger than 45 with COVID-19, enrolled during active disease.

CDR3 amino acids: CASSEDEGPQHF. CDR3 nucleotides: TGTGCCAGCAGTGAAGATGAGGGGCCCCAGCATTTT. The chain carries TRBV25-1 and TRBJ1-5, with unresolved D. The germline V and J ends were trimmed by 2 bases and 9 bases, with 8 bases remaining between them. Germline V gives CDR1 MGHDK, CDR2 SYGVNS. The CDR3 contains 12 residues. Drawing the rest from reference TRBV25-1 and TRBJ1-5, the complete variable domain is EADIYQTPRYLVIGTGKKITLECSQTMGHDKMYWYQQDPGMELHLIHYSYGVNSTEKGDLSSESTVSRIRTEHFPLTLESARPSHTSQYLCASSEDEGPQHFGDGTRLSIL.

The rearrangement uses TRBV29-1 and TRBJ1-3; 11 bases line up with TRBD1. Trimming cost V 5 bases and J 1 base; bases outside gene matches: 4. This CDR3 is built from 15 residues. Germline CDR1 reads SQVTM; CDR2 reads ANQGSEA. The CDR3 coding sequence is TGCAGCGTTCTTGGACAGGGGGCTTCTGGAAACACCATATATTTT. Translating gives CSVLGQGASGNTIYF.

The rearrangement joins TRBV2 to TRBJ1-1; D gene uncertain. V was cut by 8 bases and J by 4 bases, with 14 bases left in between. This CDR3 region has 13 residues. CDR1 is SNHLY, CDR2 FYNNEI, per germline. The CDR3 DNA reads TGTGCCAGCCCCTCGAGGCGGGTCACTGAAGCTTTCTTT. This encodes CASPSRRVTEAFF.

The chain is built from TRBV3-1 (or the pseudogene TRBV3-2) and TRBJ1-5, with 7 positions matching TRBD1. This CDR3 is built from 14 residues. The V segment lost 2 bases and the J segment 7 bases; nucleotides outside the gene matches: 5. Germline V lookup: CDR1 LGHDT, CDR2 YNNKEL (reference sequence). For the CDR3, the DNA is TGTGCCAGCAGCCAAAACAGGGGATCACAGCCCCAGCATTTT. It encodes CASSQNRGSQPQHF.

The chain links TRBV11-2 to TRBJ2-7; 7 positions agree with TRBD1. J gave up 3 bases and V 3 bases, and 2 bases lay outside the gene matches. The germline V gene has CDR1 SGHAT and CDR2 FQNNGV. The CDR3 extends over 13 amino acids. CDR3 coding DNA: TGTGCCAGCAGCTTCTACAGGGGCTACGAGCAGTACGTC. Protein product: CASSFYRGYEQYV.

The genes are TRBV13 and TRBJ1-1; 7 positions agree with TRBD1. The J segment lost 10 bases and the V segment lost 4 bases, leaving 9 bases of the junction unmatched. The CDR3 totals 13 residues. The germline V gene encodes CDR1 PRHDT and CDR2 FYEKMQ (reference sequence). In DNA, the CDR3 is TGTGCCAGCAGCTCACCCGACAGGGCGAGAGCTTTCTTT. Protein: CASSSPDRARAFF.

The CDR3 region is CASTEKRGIQYF. CDR3 nucleotide sequence: TGTGCCAGCACCGAGAAACGAGGCATTCAGTACTTC. The chain carries TRBV6-5 and TRBJ2-4, with D unclear. Trimming took off 7 bases at V and 9 bases at J, with 13 bases between the two ends. The CDR3 has 12 residues. The germline gives CDR1 MNHEY, CDR2 SVGAGI.

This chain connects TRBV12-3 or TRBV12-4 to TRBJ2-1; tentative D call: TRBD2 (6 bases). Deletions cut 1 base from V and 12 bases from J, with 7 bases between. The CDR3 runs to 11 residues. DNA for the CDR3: TGTGCCAGCAGTTTAGAGCGGGCGCAGTTCTTC. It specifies CASSLERAQFF.